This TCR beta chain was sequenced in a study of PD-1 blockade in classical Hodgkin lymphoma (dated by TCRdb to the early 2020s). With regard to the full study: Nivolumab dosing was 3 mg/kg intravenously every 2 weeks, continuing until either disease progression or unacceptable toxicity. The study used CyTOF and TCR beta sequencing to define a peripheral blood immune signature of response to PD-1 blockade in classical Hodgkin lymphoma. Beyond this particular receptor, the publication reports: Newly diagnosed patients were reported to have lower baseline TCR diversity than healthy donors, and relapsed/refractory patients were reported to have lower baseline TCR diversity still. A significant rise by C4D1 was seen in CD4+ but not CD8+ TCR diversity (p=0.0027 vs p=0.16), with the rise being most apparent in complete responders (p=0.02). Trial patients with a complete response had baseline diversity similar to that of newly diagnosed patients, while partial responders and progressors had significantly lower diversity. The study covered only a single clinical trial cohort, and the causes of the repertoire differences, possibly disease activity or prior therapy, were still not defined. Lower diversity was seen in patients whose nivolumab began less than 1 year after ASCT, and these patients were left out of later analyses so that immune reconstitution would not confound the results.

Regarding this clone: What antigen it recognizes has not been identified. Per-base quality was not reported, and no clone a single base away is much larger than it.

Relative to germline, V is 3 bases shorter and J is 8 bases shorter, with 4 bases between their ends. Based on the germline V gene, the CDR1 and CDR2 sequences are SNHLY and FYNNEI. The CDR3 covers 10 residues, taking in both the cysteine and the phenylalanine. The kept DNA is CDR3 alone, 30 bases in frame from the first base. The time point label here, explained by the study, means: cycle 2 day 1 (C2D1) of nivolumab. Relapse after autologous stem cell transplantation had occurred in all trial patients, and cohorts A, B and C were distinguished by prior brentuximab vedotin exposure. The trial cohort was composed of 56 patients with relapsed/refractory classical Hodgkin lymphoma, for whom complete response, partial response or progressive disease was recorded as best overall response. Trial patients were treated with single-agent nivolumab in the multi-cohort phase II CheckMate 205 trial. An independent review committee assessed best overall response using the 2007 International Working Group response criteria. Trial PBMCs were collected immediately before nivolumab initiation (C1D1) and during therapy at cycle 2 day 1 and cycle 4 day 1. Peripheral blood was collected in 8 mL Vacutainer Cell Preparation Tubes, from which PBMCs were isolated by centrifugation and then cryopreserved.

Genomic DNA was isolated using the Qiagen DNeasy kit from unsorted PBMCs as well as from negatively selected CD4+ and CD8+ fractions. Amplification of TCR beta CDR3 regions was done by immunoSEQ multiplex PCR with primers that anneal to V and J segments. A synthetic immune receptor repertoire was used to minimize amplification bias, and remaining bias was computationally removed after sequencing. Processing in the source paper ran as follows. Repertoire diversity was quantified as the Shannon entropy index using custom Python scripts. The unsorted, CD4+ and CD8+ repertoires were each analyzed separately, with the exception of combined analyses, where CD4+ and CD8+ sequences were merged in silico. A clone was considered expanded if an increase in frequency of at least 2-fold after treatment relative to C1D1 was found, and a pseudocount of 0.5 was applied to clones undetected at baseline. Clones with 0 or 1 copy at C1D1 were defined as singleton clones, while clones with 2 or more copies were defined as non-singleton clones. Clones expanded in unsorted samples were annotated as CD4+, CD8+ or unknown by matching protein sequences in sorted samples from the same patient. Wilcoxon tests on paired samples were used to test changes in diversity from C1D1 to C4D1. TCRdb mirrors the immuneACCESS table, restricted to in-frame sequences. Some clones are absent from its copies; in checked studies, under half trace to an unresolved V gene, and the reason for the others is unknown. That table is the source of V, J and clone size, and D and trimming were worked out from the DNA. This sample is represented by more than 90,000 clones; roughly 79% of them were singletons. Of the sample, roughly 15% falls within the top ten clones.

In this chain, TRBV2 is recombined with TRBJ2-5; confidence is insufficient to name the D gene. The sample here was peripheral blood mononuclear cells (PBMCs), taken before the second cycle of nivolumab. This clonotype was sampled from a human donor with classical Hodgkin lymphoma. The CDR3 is CASSDSTQYF. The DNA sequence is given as TGTGCCAGCAGTGATAGTACCCAGTACTTC.